In its sample, the clone carrying this T cell receptor (beta chain) was seen a few times. V was clipped by 10 bases and J by 1 base, with 16 bases between them. The CDR3 has 14 amino acids. From germline, CDR1 is SNHLY and CDR2 FYNNEI. The record originates from a study of cytomegalovirus exposure and HLA in healthy donors. Turning to the study itself: The approximately 110 validation repertoires used a platform that matched the one used for the 600 to 700 first-cohort repertoires, as a later analysis reported.

TCRdb's copy holds only in-frame clones and misses some; the assay was immunoSEQ multiplex PCR. Of about 150,000 clones detected, approximately 90% appear once; the ten largest clones hold 4.5%. The origin of this receptor is a young man in good health and CMV-seropositive. The sequenced material came from PBMCs. V gene TRBV2 combines with J gene TRBJ1-1; weak D call: TRBD1 (6 bases). The CDR3, as DNA: TGTGCCACCAAAACCCGGACAGAGAACACTGAAGCTTTCTTT. Protein product: CATKTRTENTEAFF. The full variable domain, completed using reference TRBV2 and TRBJ1-1, is EPEVTQTPSHQVTQMGQEVILRCVPISNHLYFYWYRQILGQKVEFLVSFYNNEISEKSEIFDDQFSVERPDGSNFTLKIRSTKLEDSAMYFCATKTRTENTEAFFGQGTRLTVV.